This T cell receptor beta chain was documented in a study of blood T cell repertoires in COVID-19 (TCRdb year 2020). Looking at the study overall: Collaborator samples came from the United States, Italy and Spain and covered acute and convalescent phases of COVID-19. The prospective study material was composed of cDNA or gDNA derived from T cells, B-cell-depleted T cells, or PBMCs. Deeply sampled blood TCRbeta repertoires from subjects exposed to, actively infected with, or recovered from COVID-19 were included in the dataset. The repertoires were released in a freely available public database intended as a resource for research on the immune response to SARS-CoV-2. The samples were drawn from two sources: the first 160 participants of the ongoing ImmuneRACE study, and over 1,000 subjects contributed by 6 global collaborators. Sample metadata almost always included a de-identified subject ID, COVID-19 status, age in years and sex. HLA class I and class II types, where available, came from metadata supplied by the sample provider rather than from assay-based typing. What the research found in general, with its limitations: The quantity of clinical and demographic metadata differed by source and by participant and was supplied without curation.

The immunoSEQ Assay, a bias-controlled multiplex PCR, was used to amplify TCRbeta CDR3 regions from genomic DNA. In the authors' own workflow: The number of nucleated cells in each sample was estimated by amplification of reference gene primers within the assay. To quantify the absolute abundance of each unique TCRbeta CDR3 rearrangement, sequence reads were collapsed and filtered. Productive Simpson clonality was computed per sample as the square root of Simpson's diversity index over productive rearrangements. TCRdb obtained this table from immuneACCESS and retained in-frame rearrangements with V and J assigned. These tables miss some clones; where compared with another copy, unresolved V genes account for less than half of the shortfall, and the remainder is unexplained. The D gene and trimming were derived from the DNA, and the V and J assignments and clone size from that table. A total of about 75,000 clones appear in this sample, 70% to 90% of them only once. Roughly a fifth of the sample goes to the ten largest clones.

Note on this clone: Its antigen specificity is not known. One base away there is no much larger clone; base qualities are not given.

Collaborating institutions collected whole blood in K2EDTA tubes following their own protocols. For TCRbeta analysis, collaborators shipped samples as frozen whole blood, isolated PBMCs, or DNA extracted from either of those sample types. V lost 2 bases and J lost 4 bases, and the count of bases not matched to a germline gene is 12. There are 17 amino acids in the CDR3, from cysteine to phenylalanine inclusive. Here the CDR3 DNA is all that survives: 51 bases in frame from base 1. For CDR1 and CDR2, the germline V gene lists SGHRS and YFSETQ. Rearrangement joined TRBV5-1 to TRBJ1-1; 9 central bases correspond to TRBD1. Specimen: peripheral blood. The sequence came from a human donor in a cohort sampled during active COVID-19. The base sequence is TGCGCCAGCAGCTTTGTCACAGGGGGCGCCCGGGGCACTGAAGCTTTCTTT. This codes for CASSFVTGGARGTEAFF.